The T cell receptor beta chain under discussion was sequenced for a study of vaccination effects on CD4 cells after COVID-19. As for the study in general: Post-vaccine sampling occurred a median 72 days after the second dose. Some 2.2 million PBMC per well were cultured with around 9.1 IU/ml IL-2 and about 9.8 ug/ml peptides.

Repertoires were generated with immunoSEQ multiplex PCR, while TCRdb's copy carries only in-frame clones and drops some. The data hold just under 75,000 clones, with around 73% observed a single time. A remark on this clone: The antigen remains undetermined.

At the end of 9 to 11 days of culture, CD4+ T cells were isolated. Two doses of BNT162b2 or mRNA-1273 vaccine were administered to participants. The vaccine recipients had no prior SARS-CoV-2 infection, with negative nucleocapsid antibodies. At days 3 and 7, half of the medium was exchanged for IL-2 medium. Sequences were derived from CD4+ T cells from PBMCs cultured without peptide, sampled after COVID-19 vaccination. The sequence came from a human donor who received a COVID-19 vaccine.

This CDR3 reads CAWKATGALQETQYF. Here the CDR3 DNA reads TGTGCCTGGAAAGCGACAGGCGCCCTGCAAGAGACCCAGTACTTC. The chain uses TRBV30 and TRBJ2-5; D possibly corresponds to TRBD1 (6 bases). CDR1 is GTSNPN and CDR2 is SVGIG in the germline V gene (reference sequence). This CDR3 spans 15 amino acids. Between the trimmed V and J ends, which lost 4 bases and 2 bases, there was a span of 17 bases.